The 24 T cell receptor beta chains in this list originate from one sample, sequenced in a study of T cells in Graves' hyperthyroidism and ophthalmopathy. Amplification yielded TCR beta CDR3 regions, with RNA transcripts as the source. The primer set for the first-round RT-PCR of the TCR CDR3 was HTBI. TCRdb analysed the multiplex PCR reads with MiXCR anew, one entry per CDR3 protein. The table includes about 98,000 distinct CDR3 sequences, roughly 39% detected once. Material: peripheral blood or thyroid tissue (not recorded which). The origin of the receptors is a woman aged 25 to 39 with Graves' hyperthyroidism.

This clonotype has a count of ten or more. This rearrangement joins TRBV18 to TRBJ1-3; no clear D. Looked up from germline, CDR1 is KGHSH and CDR2 is LQKENI. V was pared by 3 bases and J by 8 bases, with 8 bases between. There are 12 residues in the CDR3. CDR3 nucleotide sequence: TGTGCCAGCTCACCGACCGGGGACACCATATATTTT. Its translation is CASSPTGDTIYF. The full variable domain, with the rest looked up from reference TRBV18 and TRBJ1-3, is NAGVMQNPRHLVRRRGQEARLRCSPMKGHSHVYWYRQLPEEGLKFMVYLQKENIIDESGMPKERFSAEFPKEGPSILRIQQVVRGDSAAYFCASSPTGDTIYFGEGSWLTVV.

Many counts were recorded for this clonotype. This clone may be a read error of a much larger clone one base away. The V call is TRBV7-2, the J call TRBJ1-1; D is undetermined. V was trimmed by 5 bases and J by 7 bases, leaving 14 bases between them. CDR1 SGHTA and CDR2 FQGNSA come from the germline V gene. The CDR3 covers 13 residues. CDR3 coding DNA: TGTGCCAGCAGCGCTCGGATGGGCGGTGAAGCTTTCTTT. It specifies CASSARMGGEAFF.

Turning to this clonotype: Germline is not matched at one junction end, which may reflect a read error. CDR3 in DNA: TGTGCCGCCAGCAGTCTACAGGTTGTAAAGCAGTACTTC. Its protein is CAASSLQVVKQYF. The rearrangement uses TRBV15 and TRBJ2-7, with TRBD1 as a possible D gene (5 bases). This CDR3 contains 13 residues. Germline CDR1 is LNHNV and CDR2 is YYDKDF (reference sequence).

The chain uses TRBV5-1 and TRBJ2-7; 13 bases are a match to TRBD2. V was clipped by 6 bases and J by 7 bases; unmatched bases: 7. The CDR3 is made up of 14 amino acids. Germline loops: CDR1 SGHRS, CDR2 YFSETQ. DNA for the CDR3: TGCGCCAGCATGGGGACTAGCGGGATAGGAGAGCAGTACTTC. Translating gives CASMGTSGIGEQYF. The whole variable domain, filled in from reference TRBV5-1 and TRBJ2-7, reads KAGVTQTPRYLIKTRGQQVTLSCSPISGHRSVSWYQQTPGQGLQFLFEYFSETQRNKGNFPGRFSGRQFSNSRSEMNVSTLELGDSALYLCASMGTSGIGEQYFGPGTRLTVT.

This clonotype appeared a few times. A much larger clone lies one base from this, so it may be a read error. The J gene is TRBJ2-5, the V gene TRBV6-1; no firm D call. The CDR3 covers 16 residues. Germline CDR1 MNHNS, CDR2 SASEGT. The CDR3 spells CASSLVFDTFGETRYF. CDR3 sequence (DNA): TGTGCCAGCAGTCTAGTATTTGACACTTTCGGAGAGACCCGGTACTTC.

The chain recombines TRBV10-3 with TRBJ1-5; 7 bases agree with TRBD1. Losses at the gene ends were 4 bases for V and 5 bases for J; bases not matched to a gene: 2. The CDR3 spans 13 residues. The V gene's germline CDR1 is ENHRY and CDR2 SYGVKD. For the CDR3, the DNA is TGTGCCATCAGTGGACAGGGAGATCAGCCCCAGCATTTT. The encoded protein is CAISGQGDQPQHF.

In this sample, this clonotype turned up a few times. V gene TRBV24-1 combines with J gene TRBJ2-7; 8 positions agree with TRBD1. Germline V gives CDR1 KGHDR, CDR2 SFDVKD. V lost 10 bases, J lost 2 bases, and 15 bases stayed unmatched. This CDR3 is built from 16 residues. In DNA, the CDR3 is TGTGCCACGCGAAACGCGAGGACAGGGCGAACCTACGAGCAGTACTTC. This gives the protein CATRNARTGRTYEQYF.

This clonotype was observed at least ten times. The chain uses TRBV6-1 and TRBJ1-5; tentative D call: TRBD1 (5 bases). The CDR3 spans 16 residues. Trimming removed 7 bases at V and 2 bases at J, with 18 bases between. CDR1 is MNHNS and CDR2 is SASEGT in the germline V gene. The CDR3 loop is CASKGNRLSGNQPQHF. The CDR3 bases are TGTGCCAGCAAGGGTAACAGGCTCTCAGGCAATCAGCCCCAGCATTTT.

The chain is built from TRBV5-1 and TRBJ2-5; D gene uncertain. This CDR3 has 13 amino acids. Germline V CDR1 and CDR2: SGHRS, YFSETQ. The V end lost 5 bases, the J end lost 5 bases, and 13 bases lay between the germline ends. The CDR3 coding sequence is TGCGCCAGCAGACAGAACACCGGGGAGACCCAGTACTTC. It translates to CASRQNTGETQYF.

This clonotype was seen repeatedly, ten times or more. The chain is built from TRBV5-1 and TRBJ2-7, with 9 positions matching TRBD2. The CDR3 runs to 16 residues. V was clipped by 4 bases and J by 2 bases; unmatched bases: 10. Per the germline V gene, CDR1 is SGHRS and CDR2 is YFSETQ. CDR3 nucleotide sequence: TGCGCCAGCAGCGCCCCGGGACTAGCTGCAACCTACGAGCAGTACTTC. It is translated as CASSAPGLAATYEQYF. The full variable domain, its missing parts supplied by reference TRBV5-1 and TRBJ2-7, is KAGVTQTPRYLIKTRGQQVTLSCSPISGHRSVSWYQQTPGQGLQFLFEYFSETQRNKGNFPGRFSGRQFSNSRSEMNVSTLELGDSALYLCASSAPGLAATYEQYFGPGTRLTVT.

In its sample, this clonotype was seen many times. The J gene is TRBJ1-1, the V gene TRBV6-5, with TRBD1 matching over 9 bases. The CDR3 sequence is 15 residues long. Germline-derived CDR1 and CDR2 are MNHEY and SVGAGI. The V and J ends lost 2 bases and 5 bases, in that order; junction bases with no gene match: 6. The CDR3 DNA follows: TGTGCCAGCAGTTACGCGGGACAGGGATTAACTGAAGCTTTCTTT. It yields the protein CASSYAGQGLTEAFF.

By proportion, this clonotype is medium-sized (0.01 to 0.1%). The chain combines TRBV15 with TRBJ1-3; D not certain. Germline V lookup: CDR1 LNHNV, CDR2 YYDKDF (reference sequence). V was clipped by 8 bases and J by 0 bases, with 14 bases between them. The CDR3 length is 15 residues. The DNA of the CDR3 is TGTGCCACCCGGCAAGGACGGAACTCTGGAAACACCATATATTTT. It yields the protein CATRQGRNSGNTIYF.

J is TRBJ1-5 and V is TRBV10-2; TRBD1 might be the D (6 bases). V was trimmed by 10 bases and J by 3 bases, leaving 16 bases between them. The CDR3 covers 14 residues. Germline V CDR1 and CDR2: WSHSY, SAAADI. CDR3 in DNA: TGCGCCACCAAACAGGGTGGTAACAATCAGCCCCAGCATTTT. It codes for CATKQGGNNQPQHF.

As for this clonotype: Given the absence of the conserved phenylalanine or tryptophan at the CDR3 end, a read error is likely. The chain employs TRBV19 and TRBJ2-5, with TRBD2 matching 15 bases. This CDR3 contains 15 residues. Germline CDR1 and CDR2: LNHDA and SQIVND (reference sequence). CDR3 nucleotides: TGCGCCAGTAGGACTAGCGGGAGGGACGGAGAGACCCAGTACCTC. Residues: CASRTSGRDGETQYL.

This clonotype was found many times. This chain links TRBV12-3 or TRBV12-4 with TRBJ1-2; the D gene is possibly TRBD1 (5 bases). This CDR3 has 14 residues. Deletions cut 5 bases from V and 8 bases from J, with 18 bases between. The CDR3 DNA is TGTGCCAGCAGTCCCGGCCTCGGGGCACGAGGCTACACCTTC. This sequence encodes CASSPGLGARGYTF.

The sample holds many counts of this clonotype. The chain has TRBV27 and TRBJ1-6, with TRBD1 matching over 10 bases. V was pared by 3 bases and J by 9 bases, with 5 bases of the junction left unmatched. The CDR3 spans 15 residues. Germline CDR1 reads MNHEY; CDR2 reads SMNVEV (reference sequence). This CDR3 reads CASSFSGQGVSPLHF. The CDR3 DNA reads TGTGCCAGCAGTTTTAGTGGACAGGGGGTTTCACCCCTCCACTTT.

The chain is built from TRBV28 and TRBJ1-2; TRBD1 aligns across 7 bases. V lost 3 bases to trimming and J lost 0 bases; unmatched junction nucleotides: 4. Germline CDR1 and CDR2: MDHEN and SYDVKM. This CDR3 spans 15 amino acids. The CDR3 region is CASSFGGTANYGYTF. The CDR3 DNA is TGTGCCAGCAGTTTTGGGGGGACAGCTAACTATGGCTACACCTTC.

For this clonotype: A much bigger clone sits one base away, suggesting this may be a read error. The rearrangement uses TRBV30 and TRBJ1-6; D may be TRBD1 (5 bases). This CDR3 is built from 14 residues. CDR1 is GTSNPN and CDR2 is SVGIG in the germline V gene (reference sequence). Deletions cut 8 bases from V and 9 bases from J, with 20 bases between. CDR3 loop: CAQGPGADPSPLHF. CDR3 coding DNA: TGTGCCCAAGGACCCGGGGCAGATCCTTCACCCCTCCACTTT.

This clonotype has at least ten counts. The chain recombines TRBV11-2 with TRBJ1-5; D ambiguous. The V end lost 3 bases, the J end lost 4 bases, and 7 bases lay between the germline ends. This CDR3 contains 13 residues. CDR1 is SGHAT, CDR2 FQNNGV, per germline. The CDR3: CASSFQFNQPQHF. The CDR3 DNA is TGTGCCAGCAGCTTTCAGTTTAATCAGCCCCAGCATTTT.

The table lists this clonotype with many counts. Its ends do not fully match the called genes, so a read error is possible. This sequence joins TRBV6-6 and TRBJ1-2; D is uncertain. Germline V gene sequence: CDR1 MNHNY, CDR2 SVGAGI (reference sequence). The CDR3 runs to 12 residues. CDR3 in DNA: TGTGCCAGCACTTACGGATACTATGGCTACACCTTC. Translating gives CASTYGYYGYTF.

This clonotype was picked up a small number of times. V is TRBV30 and J is TRBJ1-5; D might be TRBD1 (5 bases). The CDR3 has 15 amino acids. V shed 0 bases and J shed 3 bases, with 12 bases lying between them. Germline V lookup: CDR1 GTSNPN, CDR2 SVGIG (reference sequence). The CDR3 loop is CAWSVLGGTNQPQHF. CDR3 coding DNA: TGTGCCTGGAGTGTACTGGGGGGAACCAATCAGCCCCAGCATTTT.

The chain has TRBV2 and TRBJ1-2; possibly TRBD1 for D (6 bases). The CDR3 extends over 13 amino acids. CDR1 and CDR2 (germline): SNHLY, FYNNEI. Between the trimmed V and J ends, which lost 3 bases and 4 bases, there was a span of 9 bases. CDR3 in DNA: TGTGCCAGCAGTGATGACAGGACCTATGGCTACACCTTC. Translated, it gives CASSDDRTYGYTF.

A word on this clonotype: One end of the junction varies from germline; a read error may be responsible. V usage is TRBV5-1 and J usage is TRBJ1-4; TRBD1 agrees at 8 bases. The CDR3 is made up of 14 amino acids. Germline lookup yields CDR1 SGHRS and CDR2 YFSETQ. The chain's CDR3 is CASSSGGAGEKPFF. The DNA for the CDR3 is TGCGCCAGCAGTTCAGGGGGCGCGGGTGAAAAACCGTTCTTT.

This clonotype came up many times. The chain links TRBV5-1 to TRBJ1-2, with unresolved D. V was clipped by 0 bases and J by 0 bases, with 9 bases between them. The CDR3 covers 15 residues. The germline gives CDR1 SGHRS, CDR2 YFSETQ. CDR3 sequence: CASSLERRSNYGYTF. The DNA of the CDR3 is TGCGCCAGCAGCTTGGAAAGACGGTCTAACTATGGCTACACCTTC.